These T cell receptor beta chains were read from a single sample in a study of blood T cells in healthy people across ages. From the 5' RACE reads, TCRdb called clonotypes with MiXCR, one entry per CDR3 protein. Among hundreds of thousands of distinct CDR3 sequences, 40% to 50% were seen once, and the ten largest hold roughly 19%. Sequencing was done on a sample of blood. These receptors originate from a man in his 60s in good health. Each CDR3 is given with its conserved first and last residue. Each record gives: J gene, V gene, CDR3 protein.

j_gene: TRBJ2-1; v_gene: TRBV27; CDR3aa: CASSFGQPNEQFF
j_gene: TRBJ2-7; v_gene: TRBV4-1; CDR3aa: CASSPTQTATYEQYF
j_gene: TRBJ1-5; v_gene: TRBV3-1; CDR3aa: CASSGGRPNQPQHF
j_gene: TRBJ2-7; v_gene: TRBV6-5; CDR3aa: CASRDSGGEQYF
j_gene: TRBJ2-1; v_gene: TRBV7-3; CDR3aa: CASSLAGTRGYNEQFF
j_gene: TRBJ2-3; v_gene: TRBV7-2; CDR3aa: CAGGARSSTDTQYF
j_gene: TRBJ2-2; v_gene: TRBV5-1; CDR3aa: CASSPTGTGGTGELFF
j_gene: TRBJ2-5; v_gene: TRBV5-1; CDR3aa: CASSYAGQGAVGQETQYF
j_gene: TRBJ2-7; v_gene: TRBV10-3; CDR3aa: CAIRGRQGSSYEQYF
j_gene: TRBJ2-2; v_gene: TRBV11-3; CDR3aa: CASSSGLKSTGELFF
j_gene: TRBJ1-2; v_gene: TRBV27; CDR3aa: CASSRDGHQGYTF
j_gene: TRBJ1-1; v_gene: TRBV28; CDR3aa: CASSLSRAEAFF
j_gene: TRBJ2-7; v_gene: TRBV29-1; CDR3aa: CSVGDGAYEQYF
j_gene: TRBJ2-5; v_gene: TRBV10-3; CDR3aa: CAISDRTGSAETQYF
j_gene: TRBJ1-2; v_gene: TRBV27; CDR3aa: CASTHLKDTF
j_gene: TRBJ2-7; v_gene: TRBV7-2; CDR3aa: CASSFQGGVSGYEQYF
j_gene: TRBJ1-4; v_gene: TRBV7-9; CDR3aa: CAGSRDPNEKLFF
j_gene: TRBJ2-3; v_gene: TRBV12-3/TRBV12-4; CDR3aa: CASRSTGGPADTQYF